The sequence of this TCR beta chain was determined in a study of spatial heterogeneity in lung cancer. Germline-derived CDR1 and CDR2 are MNHEY and SVGAGI. Trimming left V 3 bases short and J 4 bases short, with 10 bases between. CDR3 length: 13 residues. In this sample, this clonotype turned up many times. The presence of a unique molecular identifier marked each TCR cDNA molecule. MiXCR, applied by TCRdb to the 5' RACE reads, yields one record per CDR3 protein. The sample records about 11,000 distinct CDR3 sequences, roughly 3.7% being singletons. Time point reported: sample taken at primary tumor resection. The approximately 78 donors had untreated early-stage non-small cell lung cancer. The study sequenced unsorted whole RNA from tumor, nontumor lung or frozen PBMC.

This chain connects TRBV6-5 to TRBJ2-7; the D gene is possibly TRBD1 (5 bases). The material sequenced was PBMCs, taken at surgery. The sequence was collected from a female donor with early-stage non-small cell lung cancer. The CDR3 DNA sequence: TGTGCCAGCAGTTATCCAGGGCTGTACGAGCAGTACTTC. Translation gives CASSYPGLYEQYF.